A selection of T cell receptor beta chains follows, all from one sample in a study of T-cell reconstitution after alpha-beta-depleted transplantation in children. TCRdb reanalysed the PCR reads using MiXCR and keeps one entry per CDR3 protein. The sample lists about 1,000,000 distinct CDR3 sequences; about 31% were seen once. This specimen was PBMCs, mostly from graft donor cells, taken 360 days after TCRalphabeta/CD19-depleted stem cell transplant. The receptors were sampled from a boy younger than two who had a stem cell transplant for SCID, so the T cells may come from the graft donor. Both conserved end residues are trimmed from each CDR3.

CDR3 protein: ASSQGSGSSYNEQF
V gene: TRBV4-3
CDR3 length: 14
J gene: TRBJ2-1

CDR3 protein: ASSESRALNTGELF
V gene: TRBV10-2
CDR3 length: 14
J gene: TRBJ2-2

CDR3 protein: ATGTSGENTDTQY
V gene: TRBV10-3
CDR3 length: 13
J gene: TRBJ2-3

CDR3 protein: SATLNIPAGKMGEQY
V gene: TRBV20-1
CDR3 length: 15
J gene: TRBJ2-7

CDR3 protein: SAIQDDTYQETQY
V gene: TRBV20-1
CDR3 length: 13
J gene: TRBJ2-5

CDR3 protein: ASSLGLSPLVTYEQY
V gene: TRBV5-4
CDR3 length: 15
J gene: TRBJ2-7

CDR3 protein: ASSTPASGSRNEQF
V gene: TRBV7-8
CDR3 length: 14
J gene: TRBJ2-1

CDR3 protein: SARSLGVVDTQY
V gene: TRBV20-1
CDR3 length: 12
J gene: TRBJ2-3

CDR3 protein: ASSLAFGRNTEAF
V gene: TRBV12-3/TRBV12-4
CDR3 length: 13
J gene: TRBJ1-1

CDR3 protein: SALTSGAPEQY
V gene: TRBV20-1
CDR3 length: 11
J gene: TRBJ2-7

CDR3 protein: ATSRYRGNEQF
V gene: TRBV15
CDR3 length: 11
J gene: TRBJ2-1

CDR3 protein: ASIHGQGDFYNEQF
V gene: TRBV28
CDR3 length: 14
J gene: TRBJ2-1

CDR3 protein: SPGRLDTQY
V gene: TRBV29-1
CDR3 length: 9
J gene: TRBJ2-3

CDR3 protein: ASSPLGQLNTEAF
V gene: TRBV18
CDR3 length: 13
J gene: TRBJ1-1

CDR3 protein: ASTKFKGQTWSYNEQF
V gene: TRBV7-8
CDR3 length: 16
J gene: TRBJ2-1

CDR3 protein: ASSLGQMGETQY
V gene: TRBV5-6
CDR3 length: 12
J gene: TRBJ2-5

CDR3 protein: SGVLNNEQF
V gene: TRBV29-1
CDR3 length: 9
J gene: TRBJ2-1

CDR3 protein: ASSRPYSNQPQH
V gene: TRBV14
CDR3 length: 12
J gene: TRBJ1-5

CDR3 protein: ASSQVGSDQPQH
V gene: TRBV4-1
CDR3 length: 12
J gene: TRBJ1-5

CDR3 protein: SASTAGAGLYGYT
V gene: TRBV20-1
CDR3 length: 13
J gene: TRBJ1-2

CDR3 protein: APHCEGTIGTEAF
V gene: TRBV5-3
CDR3 length: 13
J gene: TRBJ1-1

CDR3 protein: ASSRLAVGSDEQF
V gene: TRBV6-2/TRBV6-3
CDR3 length: 13
J gene: TRBJ2-1

CDR3 protein: ASSLGTGQGPQH
V gene: TRBV12-3/TRBV12-4
CDR3 length: 12
J gene: TRBJ1-5

CDR3 protein: ASSPDRGAGELF
V gene: TRBV5-6
CDR3 length: 12
J gene: TRBJ2-2

CDR3 protein: ASGNAANTGELF
V gene: TRBV2
CDR3 length: 12
J gene: TRBJ2-2

CDR3 protein: AIWGGGSNQPQH
V gene: TRBV10-3
CDR3 length: 12
J gene: TRBJ1-5

CDR3 protein: ASSEGGWDEKLF
V gene: TRBV12-3/TRBV12-4
CDR3 length: 12
J gene: TRBJ1-4

CDR3 protein: ASSPRRGKDTGELF
V gene: TRBV7-2
CDR3 length: 14
J gene: TRBJ2-2

CDR3 protein: ASSTRVTNTGELF
V gene: TRBV2
CDR3 length: 13
J gene: TRBJ2-2

CDR3 protein: ATSDYARGRRF
V gene: TRBV24-1
CDR3 length: 11
J gene: TRBJ1-1

CDR3 protein: ASSFPPLTGMD
V gene: TRBV11-2
CDR3 length: 11
J gene: TRBJ2-7

CDR3 protein: ASSWNTGHTEAF
V gene: TRBV27
CDR3 length: 12
J gene: TRBJ1-1

CDR3 protein: ASSDPDRRGGYT
V gene: TRBV5-1
CDR3 length: 12
J gene: TRBJ1-2

CDR3 protein: ASSQVEVGSEQF
V gene: TRBV4-1
CDR3 length: 12
J gene: TRBJ2-1

CDR3 protein: ASSYSMTDSSYNEQF
V gene: TRBV6-5
CDR3 length: 15
J gene: TRBJ2-1

CDR3 protein: ASSYIFEETQY
V gene: TRBV6-5
CDR3 length: 11
J gene: TRBJ2-5

CDR3 protein: ASSSSRQRDFPASYGQY
V gene: TRBV11-1
CDR3 length: 17
J gene: TRBJ2-7

CDR3 protein: ASSLDDRGTDTQY
V gene: TRBV5-1
CDR3 length: 13
J gene: TRBJ2-3

CDR3 protein: ASSLELAFHEQY
V gene: TRBV5-1
CDR3 length: 12
J gene: TRBJ2-7

CDR3 protein: ASSPPGRTSGGAEQF
V gene: TRBV18
CDR3 length: 15
J gene: TRBJ2-1

CDR3 protein: ASRSESSYEQY
V gene: TRBV2
CDR3 length: 11
J gene: TRBJ2-7

CDR3 protein: ATSDARRGGADTQY
V gene: TRBV24-1
CDR3 length: 14
J gene: TRBJ2-3

CDR3 protein: AISGDRAGSGNTIY
V gene: TRBV10-3
CDR3 length: 14
J gene: TRBJ1-3

CDR3 protein: ASSQGDRRNKEQY
V gene: TRBV4-1
CDR3 length: 13
J gene: TRBJ2-7

CDR3 protein: SAADSYEQY
V gene: TRBV29-1
CDR3 length: 9
J gene: TRBJ2-7

CDR3 protein: ASSLVGGPQETQY
V gene: TRBV11-2
CDR3 length: 13
J gene: TRBJ2-5